This TCR beta chain appears in the sequencing data of a study of cytomegalovirus exposure and HLA in healthy donors (dated by TCRdb to about 2017). Background for the entire study: In an earlier analysis of about 560 of the donors, less than 350 Gb of sequence data and 117 million unique TCR beta sequences from about 179 million T cells were reported. An early release covering roughly 600 HLA-typed donors comprised approximately 300 gigabases of sequencing data and 85 million to 100 million unique TCR sequences. Of the roughly 400 genotyped donors, approximately 83% fell in the genetic ancestry cluster associated with self-reported Caucasian donors. The aim of the study was to test whether cataloging public T cell receptors could identify signatures of past pathogen exposure. Using immunosequencing, the study profiled T cell repertoires from approximately 700 subjects and related those repertoires to cytomegalovirus serostatus. A separate validation cohort of 100 to 150 different subjects was used in addition to the approximately 700-subject first cohort. The study combined high-throughput TCR immunosequencing, statistical association of individual TCRs with disease status, and machine learning to predict cytomegalovirus infection status. A later analysis re-analyzed previously published TCR beta repertoires from 660 or so donors and added high-resolution HLA genotyping to study TCR occurrence patterns. Rather than using new phenotypic data, the later analysis identified candidate immune exposures from TCR beta sequences and from how often those sequences occurred across donors. An earlier analysis of some 500 of the donors applied high-throughput TCR beta sequencing to assess whether each TCR beta V gene segment acted as functional or pseudogenic. Alongside the repertoire data, information on donor age, sex, ethnicity and CMV serostatus was compiled. In a later genetic analysis, genome-wide SNP genotypes for about 55% of the roughly 700 donors were used, and that subset was treated as a discovery cohort. All discovery cohort repertoires had been generated on a single sequencing platform. HLA typing included class I and class II loci at four-digit resolution. The number of donors typed differed by locus, with 629-630 for A, B, C, DRB1 and DQB1, more than 500 for DQA1, over 600 for DPA1, and 450 to 480 for DPB1. Roughly 5 DR-DQ haplotypes were handled as single units for association and clustering, since linkage in the cohort was strong. Among roughly 400 genotyped donors of the cohort, an average of about 240,000 unique TCR beta nucleotide sequences was sequenced per donor, of which about 18% were non-productive.

The cohort comprised around 690 healthy bone marrow donors. At the time of sampling, every cohort member was nominally healthy, though immune exposures that went unrecorded were likely present. The donor was CMV seronegative and belonged to the group of more than 300 seronegative cohort members. A peripheral blood sample was collected from each donor, and TCR beta sequencing was performed on peripheral blood mononuclear cells. Genomic DNA was extracted from the blood cell samples with the Qiagen DNeasy Blood Extraction Kit. About this clone itself: Its antigen has not been determined.

The CDR3 has 16 amino acids, counting the end cysteine and phenylalanine. Kept here is only the CDR3 DNA, which spans 48 bases and is read in frame from base 1. CDR1 LGHNA and CDR2 YSLEER are derived from the germline V gene. V is trimmed back by 2 bases and J by 8 bases, and the junction contains 7 bases that no gene match accounts for. Library preparation was by the immunoSEQ multiplex PCR assay. A mixture of 60 forward primers for TCR Vbeta segments and 13 reverse primers for TCR Jbeta segments was used in the multiplex PCR. The CDR3 region of rearranged TCR beta genes was amplified from genomic DNA with a multiplex PCR assay. The amplified TCR beta libraries were sequenced on the Illumina HiSeq System as 87-base-pair reads. Concerning the study's data processing: In a later analysis, about 80 million unique TCR beta chains were counted across the roughly 670 repertoires, and roughly 11 million of these chains were shared by at least two donors. Raw reads were error-corrected and collapsed into unique sequences by a nearest-neighbor algorithm in which closely related sequences were merged to remove PCR and sequencing errors. Alignment of CDR3 sequences to IMGT reference sequences was used to assign V, D and J gene segments. For a sequence to be retained, a match of at least six nucleotides was required to both a V gene segment and a J gene segment. Rearrangements were classified as productive when the CDR3 lacked stop codons and remained in frame with V and J, and all other rearrangements were classified as non-productive. CDR3 was defined by IMGT convention, running from the second conserved V-encoded cysteine to the conserved J-encoded phenylalanine. The earlier analysis of approximately 590 of the donors excluded any sequence lacking an unambiguous match to a single V gene segment. An earlier analysis of over 450 of the donors classified V segments as functional when productive rearrangements were above 56.7% and as segregating when the standard deviation between donors was above 5%. A statistical classification framework was built to diagnose cytomegalovirus status from the catalog of TCR beta chain sequences. A later analysis assigned V and J genes by comparing TCR nucleotide sequences with IMGT/GENE-DB human TR gene sequences. The TCRdist pipeline was used in a later analysis to assign CDR3 sequences and most-parsimonious VDJ recombination scenarios. A later analysis defined each TCR beta chain by its CDR3 amino acid sequence plus V-gene family, and excluded reads lacking a unique V-gene family. A later analysis removed 592 highly shared, low-generation-probability nucleotide sequences to deal with suspected cross-contamination and a sequencing artifact. For each public chain, a later analysis derived a clonal expansion index from normalized ranks of inferred template counts within each repertoire. Generation probabilities in a later analysis came from a VDJ recombination model fitted to out-of-frame rearrangements, and those results were checked against IGoR. In a later analysis, TCR-TCR, TCR-HLA and TCR-CMV co-occurrence was scored with hypergeometric tests, and a repertoire-size bias correction was applied to TCR pairs. In a later analysis, false discovery rates were estimated by permuting HLA or CMV assignments 20 times. In a later analysis, co-occurring TCRs were grouped using DBSCAN, with TCRdist sequence similarity added in when clustering inside HLA-allele-positive subsets. For co-occurrence clustering, repertoires with fewer than 30,000 or more than 120,000 public chains were excluded, along with roughly 5 repertoires with anomalous nucleotide sharing. TCRdb mirrors the immuneACCESS table, restricted to in-frame sequences. Some clones are absent from its copies; in checked studies, under half trace to an unresolved V gene, and the reason for the others is unknown. The V and J calls and clone size were taken over from that table, and D and trimming were inferred from the DNA. The table for this sample lists approximately 150,000 clones. The ten largest clones take up roughly 1.6% of the sample.

On the study overall, not on this receptor specifically: Broadly in line with IMGT annotations, most TCR beta V segments showed up in productive rearrangements about 87% or about 30% of the time in an earlier analysis of a few hundred of the donors. In a later analysis, around 17,000 TCR beta sequences were associated with specific HLA alleles at a false discovery rate of 0.05. The 87-base-pair reads could not distinguish some IMGT-functional V segments, including TRBV6-2 and TRBV6-3, so those segments were excluded. CMV serostatus was the only immune exposure information available for the cohort. Strong co-occurrence of HLA alleles, especially DR and DQ, made assigning TCR associations to individual alleles difficult. The authors suggested that the approach could potentially be extended to other disease states and immunological phenotypes. According to a later analysis, TCR association rates differed among HLA loci, with DRB1 alleles showing the most associated TCRs and HLA-C alleles showing the fewest. A further reported finding was that TCR beta sequences accurately predicted the HLA-A and HLA-B alleles for most subjects in the first cohort. Several of the top co-occurrence clusters appeared to be linked to parvovirus B19, influenza, CMV and Epstein-Barr virus, according to a later analysis. Three of the identified cytomegalovirus-associated TCR beta chains were confirmed in vitro to be specific for cytomegalovirus antigens. A group of highly shared sequence variants was considered likely to be a technical artifact of the sequencing pipeline. In both the original and validation cohorts, the classifier was reported to diagnose cytomegalovirus status with high specificity and sensitivity. The presence/absence analyses assumed that sequencing depth was roughly uniform across donors, and that assumption may not be true. Most TCR sequences were observed very rarely across donors, whereas some public TCRs were present in many individuals. A later analysis found that HLA-associated TCR beta chains were more clonally expanded and had lower generation probabilities than equally common non-associated chains. In a later analysis, most CMV-associated TCR beta chains were found to appear HLA-restricted, with HLA associations seemingly driven largely by CMV exposure. Linkage disequilibrium might explain the correlated functional status among segregating V segments, but an unknown experimental factor could not be excluded. According to a later genetic analysis, donors in an Asian-associated ancestry cluster had fewer N-insertions in productive TCRs than the roughly 670-donor mean. Because HLA typing was missing for some donors at each locus, association tests included only the typed subset. A total of 150 to 200 TCR beta chains were listed by the study as associated with cytomegalovirus. In this cohort, only TCR beta chains were sequenced, and detectable features were limited by the absence of alpha or paired-chain data. V-gene and J-gene trimming of TCR beta chains was associated with a missense DCLRE1C variant in a later genetic analysis, and the association was replicated in an independent cohort. Because counts were too low, seventeen rarely observed V segments, including chromosome 9 orphons, were left out of the earlier analysis of roughly 600 of the donors.

The sequence came from a woman in her forties in good health and CMV-seronegative. The specimen sequenced was PBMCs. The rearrangement combines TRBV4-3 with TRBJ1-6; 9 nucleotides in the junction match TRBD1. Here is the DNA: TGCGCCAGCAGCCAACTTTGGGGACAGGGTTATTCACCCCTCCACTTT. This is translated as CASSQLWGQGYSPLHF.